This paragraph covers one TCR beta chain sequence. Its specific antigen is unknown. Each CD8+ T cell subset was flow-sorted in triplicate, and 300,000 to 350,000 cells per subset were placed directly into RLT lysis buffer. To keep memory contaminants out, a stringent definition of naive CD8+ T cells was applied: CD45RO-CCR7+CD27+CD95-. Standard density gradient centrifugation was used to isolate peripheral blood mononuclear cells from buffy coats. Naive CXCR3-negative and CXCR3-positive CD8+ T cells were flow-sorted using a FACSAria III. Total RNA was extracted from sorted cells using an RNeasy Mini Kit. This entry comes from a study of CXCR3-negative and CXCR3-positive naive CD8 T cells (dated by TCRdb to between 2018 and 2020). Context from the whole study: About 135 million TRB reads were obtained in total, roughly 1.5 +/- 0.3 million reads per library. Data from 11 donors, pooled across two independent experiments, went into the diversity and physicochemical repertoire analyses. Naive subsets from 5 or 6 donors and memory cells from 3 donors were included in the TRBV-TRBJ cluster analysis.

Beyond this particular receptor, the publication reports: Repertoire diversity was comparably high in both naive subsets but much lower in memory CD8+ T cells. Compared with CXCR3-negative naive cells, CXCR3-positive naive cells had TRB CDR3s with higher hydrophobicity (lower Kidera factor 4), lower energy, and higher strength and volume indices. Freshly isolated PBMCs were used for most assays because CXCR3 expression went down partially after cryopreservation. Because surface CD5, which is linked to self-reactivity in mice, was comparable between the naive subsets, TCR interaction strength was also inferred from the physicochemical properties of TRB CDR3s. Similar TRBV-TRBJ usage was shown by naive CXCR3-negative and CXCR3-positive cells from the same donor, whereas distinct patterns were shown by memory cells.

The CDR3 spans 15 residues, from the cysteine through the phenylalanine. No DNA is recorded. CDR1 and CDR2 (SGHRS, YFSETQ) derive from the germline V gene. The data were produced on a NextSeq 550. The Human TCR Profiling Kit (MiLaboratory) was used to make UMI-labeled 5' RACE TRB cDNA libraries. The full amount of extracted RNA was used for cDNA synthesis, and the full amount of resulting cDNA was used for PCR amplification. The libraries were made side by side, with each library going through the same number of PCR cycles. The source study handled its data this way. With a requirement of at least two reads per UMI, MIGEC and MiXCR extracted about 49,000 +/- 11,000 unique UMI-labeled TRB cDNA molecules per library. Each library averaged roughly 40,000 +/- 10,000 functional in-frame TRB CDR3 nucleotide clonotypes without stop codons. After downsampling to 5000 UMI-labeled TRB molecules per sample, diversity metrics such as normalized Shannon-Wiener and Chao1 were calculated in VDJtools. For the central five CDR3 residues, VDJtools calculated physicochemical properties weighted by clonotype size, namely interaction energy, strength, volume and Kidera factor 4. TCRdb reanalyzed the reads, keeping one entry per CDR3 protein sequence and omitting DNA. The V and J calls were not made by the authors but by TCRdb's processing. The sample's table lists a count of fewer than 95,000 distinct CDR3 sequences. The biggest ten clones account for over 1.5% of the sample.

Material for sequencing was naive CXCR3- CD8+ T cells from blood. The sample's cell subset or site, from its label and the paper: CD45RO-CCR7+CD27+CD95- naive CD8+ T cells lacking CXCR3 (TNR3-). This receptor was taken from a human donor in good health. Some clones in this sample may be carry-over from other donors' samples. Recombination linked TRBV5-1 to TRBJ2-3; TCRdb selects TRBD1, and the lack of DNA leaves this call unchecked. The CDR3 corresponds to CASSLLGGWTDTQYF.